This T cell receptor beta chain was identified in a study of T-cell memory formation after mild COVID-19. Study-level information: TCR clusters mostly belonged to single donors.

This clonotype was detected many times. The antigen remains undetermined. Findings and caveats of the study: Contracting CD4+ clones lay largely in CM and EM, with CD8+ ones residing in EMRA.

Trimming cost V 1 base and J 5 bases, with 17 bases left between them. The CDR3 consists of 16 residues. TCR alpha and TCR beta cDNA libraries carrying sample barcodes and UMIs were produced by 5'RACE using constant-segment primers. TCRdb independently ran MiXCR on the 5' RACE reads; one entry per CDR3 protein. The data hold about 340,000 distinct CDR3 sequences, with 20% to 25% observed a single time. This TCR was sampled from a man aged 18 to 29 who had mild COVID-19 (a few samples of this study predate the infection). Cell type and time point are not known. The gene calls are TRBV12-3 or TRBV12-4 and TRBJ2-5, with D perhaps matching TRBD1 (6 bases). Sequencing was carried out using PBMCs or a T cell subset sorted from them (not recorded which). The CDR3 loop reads CASSLVGKGDGETQYF. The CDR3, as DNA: TGTGCCAGCAGTTTAGTAGGAAAGGGGGACGGGGAGACCCAGTACTTC.